The 27 T cell receptor beta chains listed next were all sequenced from one sample in a study of T cells in Graves' hyperthyroidism and ophthalmopathy. Researchers amplified the TCR beta CDR3 regions from RNA transcripts. An initial round of RT-PCR targeting the TCR CDR3 relied on the HTBI primer set. TCRdb re-derived calls from the multiplex PCR reads in MiXCR, one entry per CDR3 protein. The data hold around 720,000 distinct CDR3 sequences, with around 40% observed a single time. The source material was blood. These receptors were collected from a woman aged 40 to 50 with Graves' hyperthyroidism.

The J gene is TRBJ1-2, the V gene TRBV11-2; 12 bases are shared with TRBD1. The V segment lost 4 bases and the J segment 6 bases; nucleotides outside the gene matches: 12. The CDR3 is 17 amino acids. CDR1 is SGHAT, CDR2 FQNNGV, per germline. The CDR3 loop is CASSSLKRDRGRDGYTF. The CDR3 DNA is TGTGCCAGCAGCTCCCTCAAAAGGGACAGGGGGCGAGATGGCTACACCTTC.

This clonotype appeared a few times. V usage is TRBV20-1 and J usage is TRBJ2-2; no clear D gene. Per the germline V gene, CDR1 is DFQATT and CDR2 is SNEGSKA (reference sequence). The CDR3 loop spans 12 amino acids. Trimming pared 2 bases from V and 5 bases from J, leaving 6 bases between. The CDR3 is CSARMGTGELFF. CDR3 DNA sequence: TGCAGTGCTAGAATGGGGACCGGGGAGCTGTTTTTT.

This clonotype was observed a few times. This chain connects TRBV7-8 to TRBJ1-6, with D unclear. V was clipped by 5 bases and J by 5 bases, with 25 bases between them. This CDR3 has 19 amino acids. The V gene's germline CDR1 is SGHVS and CDR2 FQNEAQ. The CDR3 is CASSQDRISALGHNSPLHF. The CDR3 region has the DNA TGTGCCAGCAGCCAAGATCGGATCTCGGCACTAGGACATAATTCACCCCTCCACTTT.

CDR3 region: CASSRGIGNYEQYF. CDR3 bases: TGTGCCAGCAGCCGAGGGATAGGGAACTACGAGCAGTACTTC. V and J are TRBV7-2 and TRBJ2-7; TRBD2 is a possible D gene (5 bases). Germline V gives CDR1 SGHTA, CDR2 FQGNSA. This CDR3 is built from 14 residues. Trimming stripped 5 bases from V and 3 bases from J, with 14 bases between.

This clonotype showed up just a few times. The genes are TRBV7-2 and TRBJ1-5, with a possible D match to TRBD1 (6 bases). Trimming shortened V by 5 bases and J by 3 bases, and 17 bases separated the two germline ends. The V gene's germline CDR1 is SGHTA and CDR2 FQGNSA. There are 16 residues in the CDR3. The CDR3 DNA follows: TGTGCCAGCAGCCGGTTGGGGGCTCGGGACAATCAGCCCCAGCATTTT. Translating gives CASSRLGARDNQPQHF.

In the case of this clonotype: A much larger clone is a single base away; this may be a read error. A read error is likely, as this CDR3 ends without the conserved phenylalanine or tryptophan. The chain has TRBV6-6 and TRBJ2-7, with 9 nucleotides matching TRBD2. The CDR3 is 15 residues long. After removal of 2 bases from V and 5 bases from J, the junction contained 7 bases not matched to a gene. The germline V gene encodes CDR1 MNHNY and CDR2 SVGAGI (reference sequence). In DNA form, the CDR3 reads TGTGCCAGCAGTTACGGAGCGGGAGGTAGGAACGAGCAGTACCTC. This gives the protein CASSYGAGGRNEQYL.

This chain uses TRBV11-3 with TRBJ2-5; no reliable D call. Trimming left V 5 bases short and J 1 base short, with 20 bases between. CDR1 and CDR2 from the germline V gene are SGHNT and YENEEA. The CDR3 totals 17 residues. CDR3 loop: CASSPRYASPFQETQYF. The CDR3 region has the DNA TGTGCCAGCAGCCCCCGCTATGCCTCTCCATTCCAAGAGACCCAGTACTTC.

This clonotype occurred many times. The chain carries TRBV9 and TRBJ1-2, with unresolved D. The CDR3 is 12 residues long. Trimming pared 5 bases from V and 7 bases from J, leaving 12 bases between. Germline assignment: CDR1 SGDLS and CDR2 YYNGEE. CDR3: CASRGGSGGYTF. For the CDR3, the DNA is TGTGCCAGCAGAGGAGGGAGCGGTGGCTACACCTTC. The full variable domain, rest sourced from reference TRBV9 and TRBJ1-2, is DSGVTQTPKHLITATGQRVTLRCSPRSGDLSVYWYQQSLDQGLQFLIQYYNGEERAKGNILERFSAQQFPDLHSELNLSSLELGDSALYFCASRGGSGGYTFGSGTRLTVV.

This clonotype was counted at least ten times. The CDR3 DNA reads TGCGCCAGCAGCTTGGAAGGGGACCTCTACGAGCAGTACTTC. Protein product: CASSLEGDLYEQYF. The rearrangement links TRBV5-1 to TRBJ2-7; tentatively, D is TRBD1 or TRBD2 (5 bases each). Trimming removed 0 bases at V and 3 bases at J, with 10 bases between. CDR1 SGHRS and CDR2 YFSETQ come from the germline V gene. CDR3 length equals 14 residues.

This clonotype has at least ten counts. The gene calls are TRBV12-3 or TRBV12-4 and TRBJ1-5; TRBD1 matches 8 bases. J lost 5 bases, V lost 7 bases, and 1 base had no gene match. This CDR3 region has 12 residues. CDR3 sequence (DNA): TGTGCCAGCAAGACAGGGGATCAGCCCCAGCATTTT. Protein product: CASKTGDQPQHF.

The chain is built from TRBV9 and TRBJ1-6; D not resolved. The CDR3 sequence is 16 residues long. The V gene's germline CDR1 is SGDLS and CDR2 YYNGEE. The V end was cut by 4 bases, the J end by 1 base, with 12 bases between. Here the CDR3 reads CASSFSVGSYNSPLHF. The CDR3 DNA reads TGTGCCAGCAGCTTCTCGGTTGGATCCTATAATTCACCCCTCCACTTT.

The chain links TRBV6-5 to TRBJ1-1; 7 bases line up with TRBD1. Germline lookup yields CDR1 MNHEY and CDR2 SVGAGI. V lost 8 bases to trimming and J lost 5 bases; unmatched junction nucleotides: 11. This CDR3 region has 14 residues. The CDR3 sequence: CASDSGGLGTEAFF. CDR3 DNA sequence: TGTGCCAGCGATTCAGGGGGTTTGGGGACTGAAGCTTTCTTT.

This clonotype appeared a single time. V is TRBV6-2 or TRBV6-3 and J is TRBJ2-6; D not resolved. Trimming took off 4 bases at V and 0 bases at J, with 16 bases between the two ends. Per the germline V gene, CDR1 is MNHEY and CDR2 is SVGEGT. The CDR3 sequence is 18 residues long. This chain's CDR3 is CASSFSISPVSGANVLTF. The DNA of the CDR3 is TGTGCCAGCAGTTTTTCCATCTCGCCCGTCTCTGGGGCCAACGTCCTGACTTTC.

This clonotype has just a few counts. The CDR3 bases are TGTGCCAGCAGTCCGTTATCCGACAGGGATTCACCCCTCCACTTT. It yields the protein CASSPLSDRDSPLHF. The J gene is TRBJ1-6, the V gene TRBV7-2, with TRBD1 matching 7 bases. CDR1 is SGHTA, CDR2 FQGNSA, per germline. The CDR3 covers 15 residues. J was trimmed by 8 bases and V by 6 bases; bases with no gene match: 10.

The rearrangement links TRBV5-1 to TRBJ2-3; 7 bases agree with TRBD2. V lost 5 bases to trimming and J lost 0 bases; unmatched junction nucleotides: 6. The CDR3 spans 15 residues. CDR1 SGHRS and CDR2 YFSETQ come from the germline V gene. This CDR3 reads CASRRAGESTDTQYF. CDR3 DNA sequence: TGCGCCAGCAGGAGGGCGGGAGAGAGCACAGATACGCAGTATTTT.

This clonotype was seen more than once but under ten times. The chain recombines TRBV7-9 with TRBJ1-2; the match to TRBD1 covers 10 bases. This CDR3 spans 15 amino acids. V was clipped by 4 bases and J by 8 bases; unmatched bases: 10. Germline CDR1 and CDR2: SEHNR and FQNEAQ (reference sequence). DNA of the CDR3: TGTGCCAGCAGCTCGACAGGGGGCTCCCGGGAGGGCTACACCTTC. Amino acid sequence: CASSSTGGSREGYTF.

V usage is TRBV7-2 and J usage is TRBJ1-5; 7 nucleotides agree with TRBD1. CDR1 SGHTA and CDR2 FQGNSA come from the germline V gene. The CDR3 totals 17 residues. With V trimmed by 5 bases and J by 4 bases, 14 bases remained unmatched. CDR3 residues: CASSILTGSTGNQPQHF. The CDR3 coding sequence is TGTGCCAGCAGCATACTGACAGGGTCAACGGGTAATCAGCCCCAGCATTTT. Using reference TRBV7-2 and TRBJ1-5 for the parts outside the CDR3, the full variable domain is GAGVSQSPSNKVTEKGKDVELRCDPISGHTALYWYRQSLGQGLEFLIYFQGNSAPDKSGLPSDRFSAERTGGSVSTLTIQRTQQEDSAVYLCASSILTGSTGNQPQHFGDGTRLSIL.

Many counts were recorded for this clonotype. The rearrangement links TRBV7-9 to TRBJ1-1; unclear D gene. Germline CDR1 SEHNR, CDR2 FQNEAQ (reference sequence). The length of the CDR3 is 16 residues. Deletions cut 6 bases from V and 2 bases from J, with 19 bases between. CDR3 protein: CASSYSSREPNTEAFF. The CDR3 region has the DNA TGTGCCAGCAGTTACAGCTCCCGGGAGCCCAACACTGAAGCTTTCTTT.

This clonotype was observed a few times. V and J are TRBV13 and TRBJ2-7, with TRBD2 as a possible D gene (6 bases). Trimming pared 4 bases from V and 0 bases from J, leaving 16 bases between. The CDR3 has 16 residues. Germline assignment: CDR1 PRHDT and CDR2 FYEKMQ (reference sequence). CDR3 loop: CASSSSMGLSSYEQYF. For the CDR3, the DNA is TGTGCCAGCAGCTCCAGCATGGGACTGAGCTCCTACGAGCAGTACTTC.

V and J are TRBV12-3 or TRBV12-4 and TRBJ1-1; no clear D gene. The V end was cut by 2 bases, the J end by 8 bases, with 15 bases between. The CDR3 length is 14 residues. CDR3 coding DNA: TGTGCCAGCAGTTTACGGTCCCTTTTTGGGGAAGCTTTCTTT. Its protein is CASSLRSLFGEAFF.

The V and J genes are TRBV2 and TRBJ2-7; TRBD1 matches at 7 bases. Germline V CDR1 and CDR2: SNHLY, FYNNEI. After removal of 6 bases from V and 4 bases from J, the junction contained 12 bases not matched to a gene. This CDR3 has 15 residues. The CDR3: CASRPRTGKGYEQYF. DNA for the CDR3: TGTGCCAGCAGACCCCGGACAGGCAAGGGGTACGAGCAGTACTTC.

This rearrangement joins TRBV6-1 to TRBJ2-7; 12 positions agree with TRBD1. Looked up from germline, CDR1 is MNHNS and CDR2 is SASEGT. The length of the CDR3 is 15 residues. Trimming removed 7 bases from V and 4 bases from J; junction bases left unmatched: 8. The CDR3, as DNA: TGTGCCAGCAAGCCGGGACAGGGGGCCAAGTACGAGCAGTACTTC. This encodes CASKPGQGAKYEQYF.

This clonotype was detected many times. The chain employs TRBV7-9 and TRBJ1-1; no reliable D call. Germline V CDR1 and CDR2: SEHNR, FQNEAQ (reference sequence). With 7 bases removed from V and 3 bases from J, the gap between germline ends came to 9 bases. The CDR3 has 12 residues. The CDR3 region has the DNA TGTGCCAGCACCGTCGTAGACACTGAAGCTTTCTTT. This encodes CASTVVDTEAFF.

This clonotype turned up a few times. The chain is built from TRBV25-1 and TRBJ2-7; possibly TRBD2 for D (5 bases). The CDR3 length is 14 residues. The germline V and J ends were trimmed by 5 bases and 3 bases, with 14 bases remaining between them. The germline gives CDR1 MGHDK, CDR2 SYGVNS. The CDR3 region is CASSHTGSHYEQYF. The CDR3, as DNA: TGTGCCAGCAGTCATACGGGAAGCCACTACGAGCAGTACTTC.

The rearrangement uses TRBV25-1 and TRBJ1-2; 10 nucleotides agree with TRBD1. Losses at the gene ends were 1 base for V and 6 bases for J; bases not matched to a gene: 8. This CDR3 has 16 amino acids. Looked up from germline, CDR1 is MGHDK and CDR2 is SYGVNS. As DNA, the CDR3 is TGTGCCAGCAGTGAATCATGGACAGGGGGTAGGGATGGCTACACCTTC. This sequence encodes CASSESWTGGRDGYTF.

CDR3 DNA: TGTGCCAGCAGCTTAGAGAAAGGGGAAGGGTCACCCCTCCACTTT. Protein product: CASSLEKGEGSPLHF. V gene TRBV7-8 combines with J gene TRBJ1-6; TRBD1 might be the D (5 bases). This CDR3 has 15 residues. V was shortened by 1 base and J by 10 bases, with 14 bases between the two germline ends. The V gene's germline CDR1 is SGHVS and CDR2 FQNEAQ.

The chain couples TRBV10-1 to TRBJ2-3; D unclear. V dropped 0 bases and J dropped 2 bases, with 3 bases sitting between them. This CDR3 is built from 13 residues. Germline V gene data show CDR1 as WNHNN and CDR2 as SYGVQD (reference sequence). CDR3 DNA: TGCGCCAGCAGTGAGTCGATCACAGATACGCAGTATTTT. The encoded protein is CASSESITDTQYF.